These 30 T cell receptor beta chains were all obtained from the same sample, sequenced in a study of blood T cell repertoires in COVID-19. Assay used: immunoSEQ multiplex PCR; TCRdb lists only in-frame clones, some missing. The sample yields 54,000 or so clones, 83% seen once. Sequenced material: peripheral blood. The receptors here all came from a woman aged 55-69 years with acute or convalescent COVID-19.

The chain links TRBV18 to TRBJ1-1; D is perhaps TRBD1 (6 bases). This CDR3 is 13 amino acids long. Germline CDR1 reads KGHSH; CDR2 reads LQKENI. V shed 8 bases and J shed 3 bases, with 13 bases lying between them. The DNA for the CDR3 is TGTGCCAGCCGAACCCGGACAGACACTGAAGCTTTCTTT. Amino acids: CASRTRTDTEAFF.

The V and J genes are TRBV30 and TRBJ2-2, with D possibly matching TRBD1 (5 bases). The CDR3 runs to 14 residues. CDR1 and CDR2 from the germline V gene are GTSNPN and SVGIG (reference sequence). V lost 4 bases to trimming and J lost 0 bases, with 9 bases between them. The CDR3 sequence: CAWIRQTNTGELFF. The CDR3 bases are TGTGCCTGGATAAGACAGACGAACACCGGGGAGCTGTTTTTT. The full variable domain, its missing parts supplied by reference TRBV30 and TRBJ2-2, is SQTIHQWPATLVQPVGSPLSLECTVEGTSNPNLYWYRQAAGRGLQLLFYSVGIGQISSEVPQNLSASRPQDRQFILSSKKLLLSDSGFYLCAWIRQTNTGELFFGEGSRLTVL.

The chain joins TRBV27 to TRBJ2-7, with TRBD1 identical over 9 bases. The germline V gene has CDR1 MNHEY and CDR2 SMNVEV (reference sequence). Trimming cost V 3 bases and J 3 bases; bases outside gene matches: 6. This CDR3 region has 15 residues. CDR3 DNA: TGTGCCAGCAGTTTGGGACAGGGCCTGCTCTACGAGCAGTACTTC. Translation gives CASSLGQGLLYEQYF.

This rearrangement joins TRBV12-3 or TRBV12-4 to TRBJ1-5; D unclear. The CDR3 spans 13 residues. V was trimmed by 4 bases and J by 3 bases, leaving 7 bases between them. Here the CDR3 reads CASSWRDNQPQHF. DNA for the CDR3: TGTGCCAGCAGTTGGAGGGACAATCAGCCCCAGCATTTT.

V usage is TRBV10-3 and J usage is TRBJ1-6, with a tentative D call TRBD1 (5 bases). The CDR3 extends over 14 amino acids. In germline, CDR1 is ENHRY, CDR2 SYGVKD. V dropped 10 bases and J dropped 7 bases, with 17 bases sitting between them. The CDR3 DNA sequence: TGTGCCACTCGTTCCGACAGTTCAAATTCACCCCTCCACTTT. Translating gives CATRSDSSNSPLHF.

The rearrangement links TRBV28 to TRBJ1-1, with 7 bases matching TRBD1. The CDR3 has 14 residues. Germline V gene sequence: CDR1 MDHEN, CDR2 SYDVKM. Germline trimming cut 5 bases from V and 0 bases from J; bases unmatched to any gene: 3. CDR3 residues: CASSGDSMNTEAFF. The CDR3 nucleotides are TGTGCCAGCAGTGGGGACAGTATGAACACTGAAGCTTTCTTT.

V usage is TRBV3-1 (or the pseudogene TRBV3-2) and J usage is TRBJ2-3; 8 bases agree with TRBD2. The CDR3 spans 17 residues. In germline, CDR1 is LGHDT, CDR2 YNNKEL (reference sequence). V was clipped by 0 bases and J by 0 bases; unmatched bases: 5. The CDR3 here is CASSQDGTSGSTDTQYF. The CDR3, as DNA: TGTGCCAGCAGCCAAGATGGCACTAGCGGAAGCACAGATACGCAGTATTTT.

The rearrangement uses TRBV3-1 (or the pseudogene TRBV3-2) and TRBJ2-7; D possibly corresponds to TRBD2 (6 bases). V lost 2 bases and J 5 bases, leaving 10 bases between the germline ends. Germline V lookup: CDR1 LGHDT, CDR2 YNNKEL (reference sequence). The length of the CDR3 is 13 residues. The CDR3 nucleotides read TGTGCCAGCAGCCAAACCGGGGGTCACGAGCAGTACTTC. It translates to CASSQTGGHEQYF.

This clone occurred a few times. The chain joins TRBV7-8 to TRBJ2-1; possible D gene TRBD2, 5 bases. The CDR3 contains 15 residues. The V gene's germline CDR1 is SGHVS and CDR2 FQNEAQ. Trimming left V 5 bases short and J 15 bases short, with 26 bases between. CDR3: CASSRAGKRNEGRFF. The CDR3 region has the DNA TGTGCCAGCAGCCGAGCTGGGAAGCGGAATGAGGGTCGGTTCTTC.

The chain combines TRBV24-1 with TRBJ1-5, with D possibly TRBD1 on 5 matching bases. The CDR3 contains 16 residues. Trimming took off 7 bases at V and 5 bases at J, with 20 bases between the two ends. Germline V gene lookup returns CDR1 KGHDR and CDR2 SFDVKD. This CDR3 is CATSSKGWGRDQPQHF. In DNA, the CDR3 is TGTGCCACCAGCAGCAAAGGTTGGGGCAGGGATCAGCCCCAGCATTTT.

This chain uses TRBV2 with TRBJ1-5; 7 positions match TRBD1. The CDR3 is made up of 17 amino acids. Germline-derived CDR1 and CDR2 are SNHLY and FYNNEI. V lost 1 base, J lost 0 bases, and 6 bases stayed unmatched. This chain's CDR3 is CASSEDTTGTSNQPQHF. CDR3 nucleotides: TGTGCCAGCAGTGAAGATACGACAGGGACTAGCAATCAGCCCCAGCATTTT.

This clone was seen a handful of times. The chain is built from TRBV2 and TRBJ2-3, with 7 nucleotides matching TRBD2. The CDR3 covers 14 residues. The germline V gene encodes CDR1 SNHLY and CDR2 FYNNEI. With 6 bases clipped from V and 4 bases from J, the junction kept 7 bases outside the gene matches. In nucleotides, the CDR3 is TGTGCCAGCAGCCAAGGGGAGGGGCCAGATACGCAGTATTTT. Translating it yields CASSQGEGPDTQYF.

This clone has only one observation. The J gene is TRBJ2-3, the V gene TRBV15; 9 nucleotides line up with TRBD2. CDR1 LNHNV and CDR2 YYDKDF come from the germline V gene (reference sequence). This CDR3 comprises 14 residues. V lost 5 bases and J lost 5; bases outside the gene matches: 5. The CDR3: CATSRTSAGDTQYF. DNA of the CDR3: TGTGCCACCAGCCGGACTAGCGCCGGAGATACGCAGTATTTT.

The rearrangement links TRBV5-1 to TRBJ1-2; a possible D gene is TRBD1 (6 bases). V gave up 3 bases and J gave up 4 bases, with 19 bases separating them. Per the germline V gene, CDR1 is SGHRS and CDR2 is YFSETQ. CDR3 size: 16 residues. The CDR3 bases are TGCGCCAGCAGCTCAAGCCCGATGACAGGAGGCTATGGCTACACCTTC. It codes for CASSSSPMTGGYGYTF.

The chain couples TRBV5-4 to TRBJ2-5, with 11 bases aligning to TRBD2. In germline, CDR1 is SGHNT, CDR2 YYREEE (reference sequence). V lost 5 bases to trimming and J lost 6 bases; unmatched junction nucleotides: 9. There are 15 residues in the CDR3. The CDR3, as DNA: TGTGCCAGCAGACAATCGACTAGCGGGGAAAAGACCCAGTACTTC. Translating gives CASRQSTSGEKTQYF.

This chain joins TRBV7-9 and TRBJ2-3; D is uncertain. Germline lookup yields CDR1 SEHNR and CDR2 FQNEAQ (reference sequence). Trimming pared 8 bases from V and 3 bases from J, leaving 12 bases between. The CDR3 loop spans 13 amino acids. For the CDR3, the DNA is TGTGCCAGCGCCCCTGGGCCAACAGATACGCAGTATTTT. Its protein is CASAPGPTDTQYF.

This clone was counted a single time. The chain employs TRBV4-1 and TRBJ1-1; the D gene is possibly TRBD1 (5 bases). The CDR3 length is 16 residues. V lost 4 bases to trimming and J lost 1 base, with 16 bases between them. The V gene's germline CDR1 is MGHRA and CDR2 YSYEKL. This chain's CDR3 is CASSPGHLKGNTEAFF. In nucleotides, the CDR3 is TGCGCCAGCAGCCCCGGACACCTGAAGGGGAACACTGAAGCTTTCTTT.

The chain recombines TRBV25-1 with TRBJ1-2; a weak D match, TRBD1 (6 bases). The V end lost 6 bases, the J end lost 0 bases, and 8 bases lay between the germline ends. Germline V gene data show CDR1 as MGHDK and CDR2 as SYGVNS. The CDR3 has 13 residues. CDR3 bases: TGTGCCAGCAGGGACAGTGCTAACTATGGCTACACCTTC. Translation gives CASRDSANYGYTF.

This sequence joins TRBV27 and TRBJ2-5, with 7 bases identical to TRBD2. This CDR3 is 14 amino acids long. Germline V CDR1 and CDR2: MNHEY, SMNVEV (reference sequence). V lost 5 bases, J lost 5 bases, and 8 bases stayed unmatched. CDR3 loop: CASSRSGGRETQYF. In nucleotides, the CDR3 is TGTGCCAGCAGTAGGTCGGGAGGAAGGGAGACCCAGTACTTC.

Here the CDR3 reads CATSDRGQDSTGELFF. CDR3 in DNA: TGTGCCACCAGTGATCGGGGACAGGATAGCACCGGGGAGCTGTTTTTT. The chain combines TRBV24-1 with TRBJ2-2; TRBD1 matches 8 bases. CDR1 and CDR2 (germline): KGHDR, SFDVKD. The CDR3 has 16 amino acids. V lost 3 bases and J lost 4; bases outside the gene matches: 6.

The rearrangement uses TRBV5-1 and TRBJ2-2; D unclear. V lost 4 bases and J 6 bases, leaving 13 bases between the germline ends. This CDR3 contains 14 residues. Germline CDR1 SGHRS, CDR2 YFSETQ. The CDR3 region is CASSPPNYPGELFF. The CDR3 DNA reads TGCGCCAGCAGCCCACCTAACTATCCCGGGGAGCTGTTTTTT.

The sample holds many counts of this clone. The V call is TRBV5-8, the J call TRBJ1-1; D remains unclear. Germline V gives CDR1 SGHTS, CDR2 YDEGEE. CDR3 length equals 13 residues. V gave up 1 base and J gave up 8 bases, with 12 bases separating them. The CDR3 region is CASSLWSSGEAFF. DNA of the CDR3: TGTGCCAGCAGCTTGTGGTCCAGCGGAGAAGCTTTCTTT.

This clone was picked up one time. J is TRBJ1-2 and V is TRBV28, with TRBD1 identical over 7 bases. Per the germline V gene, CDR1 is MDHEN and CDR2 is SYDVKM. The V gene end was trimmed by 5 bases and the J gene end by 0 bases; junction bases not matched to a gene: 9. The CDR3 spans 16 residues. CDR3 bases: TGTGCCAGCAGTGAGACAGGGACTCAAGCTAACTATGGCTACACCTTC. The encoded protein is CASSETGTQANYGYTF.

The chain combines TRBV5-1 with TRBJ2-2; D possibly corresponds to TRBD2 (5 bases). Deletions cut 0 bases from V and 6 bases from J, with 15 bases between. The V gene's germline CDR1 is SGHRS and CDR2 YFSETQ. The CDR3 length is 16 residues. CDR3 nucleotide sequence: TGCGCCAGCAGCTTGGCCGAGAGGGCCGGCGCCGGGGAGCTGTTTTTT. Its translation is CASSLAERAGAGELFF.

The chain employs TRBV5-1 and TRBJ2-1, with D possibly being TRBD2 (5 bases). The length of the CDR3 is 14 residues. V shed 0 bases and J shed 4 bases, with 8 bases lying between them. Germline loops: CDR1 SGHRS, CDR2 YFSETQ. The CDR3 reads CASSLEGEYNEQFF. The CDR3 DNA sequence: TGCGCCAGCAGCTTGGAGGGAGAGTACAATGAGCAGTTCTTC.

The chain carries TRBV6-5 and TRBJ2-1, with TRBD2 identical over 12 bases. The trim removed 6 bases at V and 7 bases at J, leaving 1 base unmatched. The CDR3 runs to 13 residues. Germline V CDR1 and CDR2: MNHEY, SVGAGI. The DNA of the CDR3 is TGTGCCAGCAGAGGACTAGCGGGGAATGAGCAGTTCTTC. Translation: CASRGLAGNEQFF.

This chain's CDR3 is CASSQRGAAYEQYF. The CDR3 bases are TGTGCCAGCAGTCAGCGGGGGGCTGCCTACGAGCAGTACTTC. The V call is TRBV2, the J call TRBJ2-7, with 9 bases fitting TRBD2. Germline CDR1 is SNHLY and CDR2 is FYNNEI. V lost 5 bases, J lost 2 bases, and 4 bases stayed unmatched. The CDR3 runs 14 residues.

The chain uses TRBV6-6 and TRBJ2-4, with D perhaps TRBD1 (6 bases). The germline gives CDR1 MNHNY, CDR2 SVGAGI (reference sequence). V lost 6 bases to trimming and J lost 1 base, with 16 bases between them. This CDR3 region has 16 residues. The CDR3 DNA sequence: TGTGCCAGCAGCCCCGGGACATATTACGCCAAAAACATTCAGTACTTC. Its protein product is CASSPGTYYAKNIQYF.

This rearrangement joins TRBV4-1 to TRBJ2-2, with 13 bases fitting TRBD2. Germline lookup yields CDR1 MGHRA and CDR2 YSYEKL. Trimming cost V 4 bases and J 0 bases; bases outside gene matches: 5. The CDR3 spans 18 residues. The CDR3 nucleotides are TGCGCCAGCAGCCGCACGGGACTAGCGGGATCGAACACCGGGGAGCTGTTTTTT. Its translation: CASSRTGLAGSNTGELFF.

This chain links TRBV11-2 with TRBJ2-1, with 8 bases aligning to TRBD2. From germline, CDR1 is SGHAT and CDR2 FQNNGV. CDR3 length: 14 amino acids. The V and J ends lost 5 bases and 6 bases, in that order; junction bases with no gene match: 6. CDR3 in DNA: TGTGCCAGCAGCAAGGCCGGGGGGGCCAATGAGCAGTTCTTC. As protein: CASSKAGGANEQFF.